The text below deals with one T cell receptor beta chain. As yet, its antigen is unknown. The data were obtained in a study of cytomegalovirus exposure and HLA in healthy donors. Study as a whole: Falling in the Caucasian-associated ancestry cluster were 80% to 90% of 398 genotyped donors.

Points from the study as a whole: The study recorded more than 150 TCR beta chains that were cytomegalovirus-associated. What was likely a sequencing artifact was a cluster of highly shared sequence variants. Follow-up analysis later connected one missense variant in DCLRE1C with trimming of TCR beta V- and J-genes.

PCR primers comprised 60 Vbeta and 13 Jbeta primers. TCRdb's copy holds only in-frame clones and misses some; the assay was immunoSEQ multiplex PCR. Here the sample spans roughly 67,000 clones, approximately 71% being singletons. With 4 bases removed from V and 2 bases from J, the gap between germline ends came to 13 bases. Germline V lookup: CDR1 SGHNT, CDR2 YYREEE (reference sequence). The CDR3 spans 14 residues. The J gene is TRBJ2-7, the V gene TRBV5-4; D may be TRBD2 (5 bases). The sequence was obtained from a man aged 55 to 70 in good health and CMV-seropositive. The source material was PBMCs. The CDR3 protein is CASSPGLATYEQYF. The CDR3 nucleotides are TGTGCCAGCAGCCCGGGATTAGCGACCTACGAGCAGTACTTC.